The 28 T cell receptor beta chains reported below all come from one sample, sequenced in a study of early T cells in non-severe SARS-CoV-2 infection (dated by TCRdb to about 2021). Preparation of the library involved 5' RACE. TCRdb records NextSeq 500 as the sequencer. TCRdb took the public reads, trimmed them with fastp at Q25, ran MiXCR for clone calling and kept in-frame beta chains. When rows share a CDR3 protein, they turn into one entry using the most common DNA and genes. For this sample the table gives just under 85,000 distinct CDR3 sequences, of which under 11% were detected only once. The ten largest clonotypes hold just over 8% of the sample. Sequencing was performed on whole blood, taken at baseline. The receptors stem from an adult who was a healthcare worker with PCR-confirmed SARS-CoV-2 infection or an uninfected control (not recorded which).

The V gene is TRBV10-2, the J gene TRBJ2-7; D unclear. From germline, CDR1 is WSHSY and CDR2 SAAADI. The CDR3 is 13 amino acids. Trimming cost V 5 bases and J 2 bases, with 10 bases left between them. This chain's CDR3 is CASSYGATYEQYF. CDR3 nucleotides: TGCGCCAGCAGTTATGGAGCTACCTACGAGCAGTACTTC.

Note on this clonotype: A much more abundant neighbour one base away suggests this may be a read error. J is TRBJ2-4 and V is TRBV6-5, with D unresolved. This CDR3 spans 14 amino acids. Germline lookup yields CDR1 MNHEY and CDR2 SVGAGI. CDR3 in amino acids: CASSRTLARNIQYF. DNA of the CDR3: TGTGCCAGCAGCCGGACGTTAGCCAGAAACATTCAGTACTTC.

The genes are TRBV2 and TRBJ2-5; D not certain. V was trimmed by 6 bases and J by 4 bases, leaving 15 bases between them. The CDR3 loop spans 14 amino acids. The V gene's germline CDR1 is SNHLY and CDR2 FYNNEI. The chain's CDR3 is CASRPPTRTETQYF. CDR3 DNA: TGTGCCAGCAGGCCACCGACTCGAACAGAGACCCAGTACTTC.

This clonotype has more than one count but fewer than ten. The V gene is TRBV14, the J gene TRBJ2-2; D is unresolved. The CDR3 totals 15 residues. V was shortened by 2 bases and J by 8 bases, with 15 bases between the two germline ends. Per germline, CDR1 SGHDN and CDR2 FVKESK. DNA for the CDR3: TGTGCCAGCAGCCAAATATACCCCTCCCCTGGGGAGCTGTTTTTT. This translates into CASSQIYPSPGELFF.

This clonotype came up a few times. One end of the junction varies from germline; a read error may be responsible. The chain carries TRBV11-2 and TRBJ2-1; D is ambiguous. Germline CDR1 is SGHAT and CDR2 is FQNNGV. The CDR3 runs 14 residues. The CDR3 DNA follows: TGTGCCAGCAGCTTAAGTTCCTCCGACAATGAGCAGTTCTTC. Its translation: CASSLSSSDNEQFF.

At least ten counts were recorded for this clonotype. The chain carries TRBV18 and TRBJ1-6; D is possibly TRBD1 (6 bases). V was cut by 5 bases and J by 10 bases, with 15 bases left in between. This CDR3 contains 14 residues. Germline V gene data show CDR1 as KGHSH and CDR2 as LQKENI. This CDR3 reads CASSTDSPGSPLHF. The CDR3 coding sequence is TGTGCCAGCTCAACGGACAGTCCCGGCTCACCCCTCCACTTT.

This clonotype has a handful of counts. As DNA, the CDR3 is TGTGCCAGCAGCCCACAAGCTGAAGGGGGATTTAATTCACCCCTCCACTTT. This gives the protein CASSPQAEGGFNSPLHF. The chain is built from TRBV7-9 and TRBJ1-6, with a weak D call TRBD1 (6 bases). CDR3 length: 17 residues. V gave up 5 bases and J gave up 6 bases, with 20 bases separating them. CDR1 and CDR2 from the germline V gene are SEHNR and FQNEAQ (reference sequence).

This clonotype was recorded many times. The genes are TRBV20-1 and TRBJ1-1, with 10 bases lining up with TRBD1. V lost 6 bases and J lost 2; bases outside the gene matches: 9. Germline V lookup: CDR1 DFQATT, CDR2 SNEGSKA (reference sequence). The CDR3 loop spans 15 amino acids. The CDR3 DNA is TGCAGTGCCCTGACAGGGGGCCCAACAAACACTGAAGCTTTCTTT. Protein sequence: CSALTGGPTNTEAFF.

This clonotype has only a few counts. This chain uses TRBV27 with TRBJ2-7; TRBD1 matches 9 bases. Germline V gene lookup returns CDR1 MNHEY and CDR2 SMNVEV (reference sequence). Germline trimming cut 5 bases from V and 1 base from J; bases unmatched to any gene: 9. The CDR3 consists of 16 residues. The CDR3 is CASSLFGTGNSYEQYF. Written as DNA, the CDR3 is TGTGCCAGCAGTCTATTCGGGACAGGGAATTCCTACGAGCAGTACTTC.

This clonotype has just a few counts. The chain combines TRBV18 with TRBJ2-1, with 13 bases lining up with TRBD2. The CDR3 spans 15 residues. The trim removed 5 bases at V and 9 bases at J, leaving 7 bases unmatched. Germline V lookup: CDR1 KGHSH, CDR2 LQKENI. CDR3 coding DNA: TGTGCCAGCTCATCAGGACTAGCGGGAGATGGTGAGCAGTTCTTC. Translated: CASSSGLAGDGEQFF.

The chain uses TRBV28 and TRBJ2-1; 11 bases align to TRBD2. CDR1 is MDHEN and CDR2 is SYDVKM in the germline V gene. The CDR3 loop spans 15 amino acids. The ends lost 5 bases at V and 7 bases at J; junction bases unmatched: 7. CDR3 bases: TGTGCCAGCAGTGCCCGACTAGCGGGATTTAATGAGCAGTTCTTC. Its translation is CASSARLAGFNEQFF.

This clonotype was recorded a few times. The J gene is TRBJ2-7, the V gene TRBV5-1, with TRBD2 matching 11 bases. J was trimmed by 2 bases and V by 4 bases; bases with no gene match: 5. Germline CDR1 reads SGHRS; CDR2 reads YFSETQ. CDR3 length equals 15 residues. CDR3 in amino acids: CASSAGTSGTYEQYF. Here the CDR3 DNA reads TGCGCCAGCAGCGCCGGGACTAGCGGCACCTACGAGCAGTACTTC.

In this sample, this clonotype turned up a few times. The V call is TRBV3-1, the J call TRBJ2-7; weak D call: TRBD1 (6 bases). The CDR3 length is 14 residues. V was pared by 3 bases and J by 2 bases, with 11 bases between. Germline CDR1 LGHDT, CDR2 YNNKEL (reference sequence). The CDR3 protein is CASSHRGGTYEQYF. The CDR3 DNA reads as TGTGCCAGCAGCCATCGAGGGGGTACCTACGAGCAGTACTTC.

This clonotype was detected many times. The chain employs TRBV5-1 and TRBJ2-2, with unresolved D. The ends were cut back, 3 bases at V and 0 bases at J, with 15 bases in the middle. CDR3 length: 17 amino acids. Germline V CDR1 and CDR2: SGHRS, YFSETQ. CDR3 sequence: CASSSLPMSPNTGELFF. The CDR3 DNA sequence: TGCGCCAGCAGCTCCCTCCCGATGAGTCCGAACACCGGGGAGCTGTTTTTT.

This clonotype was seen many times. V and J are TRBV2 and TRBJ2-3; D may be TRBD2 (6 bases). Germline-derived CDR1 and CDR2 are SNHLY and FYNNEI. The CDR3 length is 14 residues. Between the trimmed V and J ends, which lost 7 bases and 3 bases, there was a span of 14 bases. CDR3: CASTPGDLTDTQYF. The CDR3, as DNA: TGTGCCAGCACCCCGGGGGACTTAACAGATACGCAGTATTTT.

This rearrangement joins TRBV6-6 to TRBJ2-7; D is unresolved. From germline, CDR1 is MNHNY and CDR2 SVGAGI (reference sequence). Trimming stripped 9 bases from V and 2 bases from J, with 11 bases between. The length of the CDR3 is 12 residues. CDR3 nucleotides: TGTGCCAGTAGTGGTAACGCCTACGAGCAGTACTTC. This gives the protein CASSGNAYEQYF.

This clonotype came up many times. This CDR3 is CASSLEVTSGYNEQFF. In nucleotides, the CDR3 is TGCGCCAGCAGCTTGGAGGTGACTAGCGGTTACAATGAGCAGTTCTTC. The V call is TRBV5-1, the J call TRBJ2-1; 9 bases align to TRBD2. Germline-derived CDR1 and CDR2 are SGHRS and YFSETQ. This CDR3 comprises 16 residues. The ends lost 0 bases at V and 4 bases at J; junction bases unmatched: 5.

This sequence joins TRBV11-2 and TRBJ2-1; weak D call: TRBD2 (5 bases). There are 14 residues in the CDR3. The V gene's germline CDR1 is SGHAT and CDR2 FQNNGV. V shed 5 bases and J shed 5 bases, with 13 bases lying between them. Here the CDR3 DNA reads TGTGCCAGCAGCCTATCCGGGATAAACAATGAGCAGTTCTTC. Its translation is CASSLSGINNEQFF.

This clonotype was observed a handful of times. V usage is TRBV23-1 and J usage is TRBJ2-7; maybe TRBD2 (8 bases). TRBV23-1 is identified as an open reading frame with a role that is uncertain. The CDR3 extends over 21 amino acids. With 7 bases removed from V and 3 bases from J, the gap between germline ends came to 37 bases. The CDR3 reads CASTFTLRDSKMVAGNYEQYF. Here the CDR3 DNA reads TGCGCCAGCACCTTCACCCTTCGGGACAGTAAAATGGTAGCGGGAAACTACGAGCAGTACTTC.

The chain has TRBV11-2 and TRBJ2-3; 13 positions match TRBD2. The germline gives CDR1 SGHAT, CDR2 FQNNGV. The CDR3 sequence is 18 residues long. Trimming at V came to 0 bases and at J to 4 bases, leaving 7 bases not matched to a gene. Here the CDR3 reads CASSLDPGLAGVADTQYF. CDR3 nucleotides: TGTGCCAGCAGCTTAGATCCCGGACTAGCGGGAGTGGCAGATACGCAGTATTTT.

This clonotype occurred a few times. The chain carries TRBV20-1 and TRBJ2-1; the match to TRBD2 covers 12 bases. Trimming cost V 6 bases and J 5 bases; bases outside gene matches: 5. The CDR3 length is 14 residues. CDR1 and CDR2 (germline): DFQATT, SNEGSKA (reference sequence). CDR3 in DNA: TGCAGTGCAACCTCTAGCGGGAGGGACAATGAGCAGTTCTTC. This codes for CSATSSGRDNEQFF.

In this sample, this clonotype turned up many times. The chain combines TRBV6-1 with TRBJ1-6; the D gene is possibly TRBD1 (6 bases). Germline-derived CDR1 and CDR2 are MNHNS and SASEGT. Trimming removed 3 bases at V and 6 bases at J, with 15 bases between. This CDR3 spans 16 amino acids. CDR3: CASSDQRGQLNSPLHF. The CDR3 DNA is TGTGCCAGCAGTGATCAGCGGGGGCAACTTAATTCACCCCTCCACTTT.

This clonotype has more than one count but fewer than ten. The rearrangement joins TRBV28 to TRBJ1-1; D is unclear. V lost 7 bases, J lost 2 bases, and 14 bases lay in between. The CDR3 is 14 residues long. Germline V gives CDR1 MDHEN, CDR2 SYDVKM. CDR3 coding DNA: TGTGCCAGCACCCTAGGCTGGGTAAACACTGAAGCTTTCTTT. The encoded protein is CASTLGWVNTEAFF.

The chain couples TRBV7-6 to TRBJ2-7; possibly TRBD2 for D (6 bases). V lost 4 bases and J 3 bases, leaving 16 bases between the germline ends. The CDR3 consists of 15 residues. Germline V gives CDR1 SGHVS, CDR2 FNYEAQ. The CDR3 region has the DNA TGTGCCAGCAGCTACTCCAGCGGGCACCACTACGAGCAGTACTTC. Protein sequence: CASSYSSGHHYEQYF.

This clonotype was seen at least ten times. The chain uses TRBV7-7 and TRBJ2-1, with TRBD2 as a possible D gene (6 bases). Trimming took 1 base from V and 1 from J, leaving 11 bases between them. The germline gives CDR1 SSHAT, CDR2 FNYEAQ (reference sequence). The CDR3 runs 16 residues. The CDR3 nucleotides read TGTGCCAGCAGCTTAGATAGCGGTGGTTCCTACAATGAGCAGTTCTTC. It codes for CASSLDSGGSYNEQFF.

The sample holds a few counts of this clonotype. The genes are TRBV5-1 and TRBJ2-1; 10 nucleotides match TRBD2. After removal of 8 bases from V and 7 bases from J, the junction contained 9 bases not matched to a gene. Looked up from germline, CDR1 is SGHRS and CDR2 is YFSETQ. This CDR3 has 14 amino acids. CDR3 protein: CASNSGRAGNEQFF. The CDR3 DNA sequence: TGCGCCAGTAACAGCGGGAGGGCCGGAAATGAGCAGTTCTTC.

There are a few counts of this clonotype. The chain couples TRBV20-1 to TRBJ2-3, with 7 bases matching TRBD2. V was clipped by 5 bases and J by 4 bases; unmatched bases: 9. Germline lookup yields CDR1 DFQATT and CDR2 SNEGSKA (reference sequence). The CDR3 is made up of 14 amino acids. CDR3 sequence reads: CSAALAGESDTQYF. The CDR3 coding sequence is TGCAGTGCTGCTTTGGCGGGAGAATCAGATACGCAGTATTTT.

This chain links TRBV4-1 with TRBJ2-7; D remains unclear. This CDR3 is 14 amino acids long. V was pared by 1 base and J by 12 bases, with 19 bases between. Germline V gene sequence: CDR1 MGHRA, CDR2 YSYEKL. The CDR3 reads CASSQAPNEASPYF. DNA of the CDR3: TGCGCCAGCAGCCAAGCACCCAACGAGGCCTCCCCGTACTTC.